A single sample is the source of the 14 T cell receptor beta chains below, sequenced in a study of shared clonotypes between healthy human individuals. Profiling relied on immunoSEQ multiplex PCR, and the TCRdb table lists in-frame clones only, not all of them. The table records approximately 980,000 clones, 60% to 85% of them present only once. Sequenced sample: memory CD4+ T cells sorted from blood. This sample's subset: CD45RA-negative fraction. The receptors shown here come from a man in his late teens or twenties in good health.

The V call is TRBV2, the J call TRBJ2-5; D uncertain. The CDR3 has 11 residues. Trimming took off 2 bases at V and 5 bases at J, with 3 bases between the two ends. Germline V gene lookup returns CDR1 SNHLY and CDR2 FYNNEI. The CDR3 protein is CASSEYETQYF. The CDR3 nucleotides read TGTGCCAGCAGTGAATACGAGACCCAGTACTTC.

This clone has just one count. This chain joins TRBV27 and TRBJ2-5; 9 positions agree with TRBD2. The CDR3 spans 13 residues. The V gene end was trimmed by 6 bases and the J gene end by 5 bases; junction bases not matched to a gene: 4. Germline V gene sequence: CDR1 MNHEY, CDR2 SMNVEV (reference sequence). The CDR3 DNA follows: TGTGCCAGCAGAAGACTAGCGGATGAGACCCAGTACTTC. This gives the protein CASRRLADETQYF.

This chain links TRBV5-1 with TRBJ1-1, with 8 bases fitting TRBD1. CDR1 and CDR2 (germline): SGHRS, YFSETQ. This CDR3 spans 15 amino acids. Trimming took 0 bases from V and 4 from J; bases not matched to a gene: 5. The CDR3: CASSLAGGFGTEAFF. The CDR3 region has the DNA TGCGCCAGCAGCTTGGCAGGGGGCTTCGGCACTGAAGCTTTCTTT.

The chain employs TRBV2 and TRBJ1-2; 8 bases match TRBD1. Germline V gives CDR1 SNHLY, CDR2 FYNNEI. This CDR3 region has 14 residues. Trimming cost V 6 bases and J 4 bases; bases outside gene matches: 7. The CDR3 spells CASRDRGRAYGYTF. In DNA, the CDR3 is TGTGCCAGCAGAGACAGGGGTCGGGCCTATGGCTACACCTTC.

The chain carries TRBV30 and TRBJ2-3; possibly TRBD1 for D (5 bases). Germline-derived CDR1 and CDR2 are GTSNPN and SVGIG (reference sequence). The CDR3 sequence is 13 residues long. V was trimmed by 3 bases and J by 8 bases, leaving 15 bases between them. CDR3 bases: TGTGCCTGGAGCCTATCTGACAGTAGTACGCAGTATTTT. Translating gives CAWSLSDSSTQYF.

V usage is TRBV28 and J usage is TRBJ2-7; 7 nucleotides line up with TRBD2. Germline lookup yields CDR1 MDHEN and CDR2 SYDVKM. This CDR3 region has 14 residues. J lost 0 bases, V lost 7 bases, and 6 bases had no gene match. The CDR3 DNA follows: TGTGCCAGCAACAAGCGGGGCAGCTCCTACGAGCAGTACTTC. It is translated as CASNKRGSSYEQYF.

The chain joins TRBV2 to TRBJ1-2; D is undetermined. Per germline, CDR1 SNHLY and CDR2 FYNNEI. The V end lost 6 bases, the J end lost 0 bases, and 14 bases lay between the germline ends. The CDR3 has 15 amino acids. The CDR3 region is CASRGEGSANYGYTF. In nucleotides, the CDR3 is TGTGCCAGCAGGGGTGAGGGCTCAGCTAACTATGGCTACACCTTC.

The V and J genes are TRBV5-1 and TRBJ2-7, with TRBD1 identical over 9 bases. The CDR3 covers 15 residues. Germline lookup yields CDR1 SGHRS and CDR2 YFSETQ. Trimming took 9 bases from V and 5 from J; bases not matched to a gene: 15. The CDR3, as DNA: TGCGCCAACAAGGACGGGACAGGGAATTCTAACGAGCAGTACTTC. This gives the protein CANKDGTGNSNEQYF.

This sequence joins TRBV2 and TRBJ1-4, with D perhaps TRBD1 (6 bases). Trimming shortened V by 6 bases and J by 10 bases, and 24 bases separated the two germline ends. This CDR3 spans 16 amino acids. Germline V gene sequence: CDR1 SNHLY, CDR2 FYNNEI. The CDR3 region has the DNA TGTGCCAGCAGCGAAATTGGGGAAGGGGGAGGCGGAAAACTGTTTTTT. Translation gives CASSEIGEGGGGKLFF. Together with reference TRBV2 and TRBJ1-4, the CDR3 gives the full variable domain: EPEVTQTPSHQVTQMGQEVILRCVPISNHLYFYWYRQILGQKVEFLVSFYNNEISEKSEIFDDQFSVERPDGSNFTLKIRSTKLEDSAMYFCASSEIGEGGGGKLFFGSGTQLSVL.

This sequence joins TRBV18 and TRBJ2-7, with 7 positions matching TRBD1. The V gene's germline CDR1 is KGHSH and CDR2 LQKENI. Trimming at V came to 4 bases and at J to 1 base, leaving 1 base not matched to a gene. The CDR3 sequence is 13 residues long. The CDR3 DNA is TGTGCCAGCTCACGGGGACAGTCCTACGAGCAGTACTTC. This encodes CASSRGQSYEQYF.

The chain recombines TRBV10-1 with TRBJ2-2; D might be TRBD1 (6 bases). Trimming left V 4 bases short and J 3 bases short, with 15 bases between. The germline V gene has CDR1 WNHNN and CDR2 SYGVQD (reference sequence). CDR3 size: 16 residues. CDR3 protein: CASSGTDPSDTGELFF. The DNA of the CDR3 is TGCGCCAGCAGTGGGACAGACCCATCTGACACCGGGGAGCTGTTTTTT.

With respect to this clone: A far larger clone is just one base off, so this is likely a read error. The same CDR3 arises from other DNA sequences in this sample as well. V and J are TRBV11-3 and TRBJ2-6; the D call may be TRBD1 or TRBD2 (5 bases each). Trimming took 1 base from V and 1 from J, leaving 8 bases between them. The V gene's germline CDR1 is SGHNT and CDR2 YENEEA. This CDR3 has 16 amino acids. Here the CDR3 reads CASSLVGGSGANVLTF. The CDR3 DNA reads TGTGCCAGCAGCTTAGTTGGGGGATCTGGGGCCAACGTCCTGACTTTC. The full variable domain, in which reference TRBV11-3 and TRBJ2-6 provide the parts outside the CDR3, is EAGVVQSPRYKIIEKKQPVAFWCNPISGHNTLYWYLQNLGQGPELLIRYENEEAVDDSQLPKDRFSAERLKGVDSTLKIQPAELGDSAVYLCASSLVGGSGANVLTFGAGSRLTVL.

The chain has TRBV5-4 and TRBJ2-1, with 14 bases aligning to TRBD2. This CDR3 has 17 residues. CDR1 and CDR2 from the germline V gene are SGHNT and YYREEE (reference sequence). The J segment lost 5 bases and the V segment lost 3 bases, leaving 7 bases of the junction unmatched. The CDR3 nucleotides read TGTGCCAGCAGCTACGGACTAGCGGGGGGCGTTAACAATGAGCAGTTCTTC. Protein sequence: CASSYGLAGGVNNEQFF.

This rearrangement joins TRBV19 to TRBJ2-5; perhaps TRBD2 as D (6 bases). CDR3 size: 13 residues. With 10 bases removed from V and 5 bases from J, the gap between germline ends came to 17 bases. Germline-derived CDR1 and CDR2 are LNHDA and SQIVND (reference sequence). CDR3 loop: CATASVRGETQYF. The CDR3 DNA reads as TGTGCCACTGCTAGCGTACGAGGGGAGACCCAGTACTTC.